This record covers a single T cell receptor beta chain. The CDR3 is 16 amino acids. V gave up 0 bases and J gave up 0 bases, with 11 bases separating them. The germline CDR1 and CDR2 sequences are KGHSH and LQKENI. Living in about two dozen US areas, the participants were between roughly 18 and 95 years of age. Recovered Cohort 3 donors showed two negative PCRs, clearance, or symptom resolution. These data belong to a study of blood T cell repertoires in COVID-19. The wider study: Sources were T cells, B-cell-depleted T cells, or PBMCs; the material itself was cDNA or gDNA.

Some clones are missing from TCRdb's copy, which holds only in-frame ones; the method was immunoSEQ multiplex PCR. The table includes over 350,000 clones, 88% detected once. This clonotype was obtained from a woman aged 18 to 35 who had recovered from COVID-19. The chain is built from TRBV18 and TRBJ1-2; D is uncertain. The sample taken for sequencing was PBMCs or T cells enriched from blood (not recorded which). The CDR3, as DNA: TGTGCCAGCTCACCACCCGAATCGGGAACTAACTATGGCTACACCTTC. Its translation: CASSPPESGTNYGYTF.